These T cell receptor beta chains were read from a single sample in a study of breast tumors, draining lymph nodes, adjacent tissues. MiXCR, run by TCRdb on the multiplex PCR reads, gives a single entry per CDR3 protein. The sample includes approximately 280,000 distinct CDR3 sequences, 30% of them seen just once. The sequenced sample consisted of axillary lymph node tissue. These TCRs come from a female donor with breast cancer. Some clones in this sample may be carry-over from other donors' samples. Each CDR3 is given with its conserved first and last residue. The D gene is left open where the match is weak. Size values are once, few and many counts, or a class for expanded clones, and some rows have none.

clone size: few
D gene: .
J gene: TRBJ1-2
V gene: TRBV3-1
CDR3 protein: CASSQIDGHYGYTF
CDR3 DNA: TGTGCCAGCAGCCAAATCGACGGCCACTATGGCTACACCTTC

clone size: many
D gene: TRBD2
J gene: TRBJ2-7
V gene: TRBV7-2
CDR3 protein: CASSLEGASGTYEQYF
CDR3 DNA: TGTGCCAGCAGCTTAGAAGGGGCTAGCGGGACCTACGAGCAGTACTTC

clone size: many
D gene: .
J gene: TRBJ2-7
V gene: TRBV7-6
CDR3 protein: CASSLESGRIYEQYF
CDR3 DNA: TGTGCCAGCAGCTTAGAGTCGGGGAGAATTTACGAGCAGTACTTC

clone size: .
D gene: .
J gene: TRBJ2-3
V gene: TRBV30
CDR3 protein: CAWKTGIHSDTQYF
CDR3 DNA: TGTGCCTGGAAGACGGGGATTCATTCGGATACGCAGTATTTT

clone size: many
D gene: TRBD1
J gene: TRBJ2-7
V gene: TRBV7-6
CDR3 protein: CASSLRQGAYEQYF
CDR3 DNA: TGTGCCAGCAGCTTAAGACAGGGGGCCTACGAGCAGTACTTC

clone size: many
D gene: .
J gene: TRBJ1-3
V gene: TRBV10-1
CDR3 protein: CASSAEQSYSGNTIYF
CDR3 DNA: TGCGCCAGCAGTGCGGAACAGTCCTACTCTGGAAACACCATATATTTT

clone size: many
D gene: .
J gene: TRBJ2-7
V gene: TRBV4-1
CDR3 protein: CASKTLFSSYEQYF
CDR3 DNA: TGCGCCAGCAAAACACTATTCAGCTCCTACGAGCAGTACTTC

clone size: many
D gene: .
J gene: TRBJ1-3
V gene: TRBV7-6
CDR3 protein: CASSLVSDAVNTIYF
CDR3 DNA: TGTGCCAGCAGCTTAGTTTCTGACGCGGTAAACACCATATATTTT

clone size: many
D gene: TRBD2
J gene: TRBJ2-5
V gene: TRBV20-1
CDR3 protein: CSARQLAGGPQETQYF
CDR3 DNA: TGCAGTGCTAGACAGCTAGCGGGAGGACCTCAAGAGACCCAGTACTTC

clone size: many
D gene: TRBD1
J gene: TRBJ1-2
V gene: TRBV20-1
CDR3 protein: CSARVAARDRGFYGYTF
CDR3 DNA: TGCAGTGCTAGAGTGGCCGCCCGGGACAGGGGATTCTATGGCTACACCTTC

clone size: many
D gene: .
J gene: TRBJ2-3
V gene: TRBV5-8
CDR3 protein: CASSLGGDQTQYF
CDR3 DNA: TGTGCCAGCAGCTTGGGGGGGGACCAAACGCAGTATTTT

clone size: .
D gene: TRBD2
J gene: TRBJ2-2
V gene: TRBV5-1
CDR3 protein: CASSSLSGRTGELFF
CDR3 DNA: TGCGCCAGCAGCTCGTTAAGCGGGAGGACCGGGGAGCTGTTTTTT

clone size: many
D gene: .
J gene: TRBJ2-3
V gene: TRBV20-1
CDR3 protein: CSASDLLTDTQYF
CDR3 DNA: TGCAGTGCTTCAGACCTGCTTACAGATACGCAGTATTTT

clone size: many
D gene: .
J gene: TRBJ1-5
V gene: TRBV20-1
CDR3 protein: CSARDPGGRGQPQHF
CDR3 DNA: TGCAGTGCTAGAGATCCTGGGGGGCGCGGACAGCCCCAGCATTTT

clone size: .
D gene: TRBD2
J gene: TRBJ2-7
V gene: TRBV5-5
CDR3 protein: CASSFLSGRYEQYF
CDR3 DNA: TGTGCCAGCAGCTTCCTGAGCGGGAGATACGAGCAGTACTTC

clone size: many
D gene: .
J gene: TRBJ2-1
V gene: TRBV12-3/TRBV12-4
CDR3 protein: CASSPRLGRHNEQFF
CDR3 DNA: TGTGCCAGCAGTCCGCGGTTAGGCCGTCACAATGAGCAGTTCTTC

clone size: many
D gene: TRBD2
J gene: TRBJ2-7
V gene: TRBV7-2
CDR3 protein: CASSLSVLAGTSQQYF
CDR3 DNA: TGTGCCAGCAGCTTATCCGTGCTAGCGGGCACCTCTCAGCAGTACTTC

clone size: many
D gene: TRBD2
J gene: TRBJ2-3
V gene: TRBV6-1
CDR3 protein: CASTRGSGNADTQYF
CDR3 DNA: TGTGCCAGCACCCGGGGTAGCGGGAACGCAGATACGCAGTATTTT

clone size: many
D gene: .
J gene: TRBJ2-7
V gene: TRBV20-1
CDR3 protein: CSARWAVRSYEQYF
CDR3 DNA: TGCAGTGCTAGGTGGGCGGTACGATCCTACGAGCAGTACTTC